The rows below give T cell receptor beta chains drawn from one sample of a study of blood T cell repertoires in COVID-19. The data were produced by immunoSEQ multiplex PCR, yet TCRdb's version contains in-frame clones alone and is incomplete. This repertoire shows roughly 100,000 clones, about 92% found once; its top ten account for around 5.8%. The sequencing input was peripheral blood. Source of these receptors: a man in his fifties or sixties with active COVID-19. The CDR3 runs from the conserved cysteine through the conserved F or W. A D gene is named only where the DNA matches it firmly. Expanded clones are given a class, and other clones once, few, many or no size at all.

TRBJ1-3 . TRBV27 . CASSSLASGNTIYF TGTGCCAGCAGTTCGCTGGCCTCTGGAAACACCATATATTTT
TRBJ2-1 TRBD2 TRBV18 . CASSPPGGNEQFF TGTGCCAGCTCACCACCGGGGGGGAATGAGCAGTTCTTC
TRBJ2-6 . TRBV28 . CASSTPQGQRGGANVLTF TGTGCCAGCAGTACCCCCCAGGGGCAAAGGGGAGGGGCCAACGTCCTGACTTTC
TRBJ2-2 TRBD2 TRBV18 . CASSPLSSGIARTGELFF TGTGCCAGCTCACCGTTATCGAGCGGGATAGCTAGAACCGGGGAGCTGTTTTTT
TRBJ2-1 . TRBV29-1 . CSVFEGLYNEQFF TGCAGCGTTTTTGAGGGACTGTACAATGAGCAGTTCTTC
TRBJ2-4 TRBD2 TRBV3-1/TRBV3-2 . CASSQDPTLAVAKNIQYF TGTGCCAGCAGCCAAGATCCTACCCTAGCGGTAGCCAAAAACATTCAGTACTTC
TRBJ2-5 TRBD2 TRBV2 . CASSDASGVRKTQYF TGTGCCAGCAGTGACGCTAGCGGGGTCAGGAAGACCCAGTACTTC
TRBJ2-7 . TRBV1 . CTSSQYGTSCEQYF TGCACCAGCAGCCAATATGGGACTAGCTGCGAGCAGTACTTC
TRBJ2-3 . TRBV11-2 . CASSHRGGGTDTQYF TGTGCCAGCAGCCACCGCGGGGGCGGCACAGATACGCAGTATTTT
TRBJ1-1 . TRBV19 . CATKGRTGDTEAFF TGTGCCACTAAGGGAAGAACCGGGGACACTGAAGCTTTCTTT
TRBJ2-1 . TRBV6-4 . CASSQRQSSYNEQFF TGTGCCAGCAGTCAGAGACAGAGCTCCTACAATGAGCAGTTCTTC
TRBJ1-4 . TRBV5-1 . CASSLSPSRGSEKLFF TGCGCCAGCAGCTTGAGTCCTTCCAGGGGCAGTGAAAAACTGTTTTTT
TRBJ2-2 . TRBV30 once CAWDTTGWELFF TGTGCCTGGGACACTACCGGGTGGGAGCTGTTTTTT
TRBJ2-1 TRBD2 TRBV30 . CAWKREGNEQFF TGTGCCTGGAAGCGGGAGGGCAATGAGCAGTTCTTC